This entry features one T cell receptor beta chain sequence. With a far larger clone one base away, a read error is the likely cause. The same CDR3 is also encoded by other DNA sequences in this sample. This sample is part of a study of shared clonotypes between healthy human individuals. Caucasian adults residing in Nashville, Tennessee made up all the donors. Splitting of each subset's genomic DNA was done evenly across several immunoSEQ plates. Here immunoSEQ multiplex PCR was the method, and the copy in TCRdb shows in-frame clones only, minus some. This table has about 450,000 clones, more than 75% appearing once. This CDR3 has 12 amino acids. Germline CDR1 is SEHNR and CDR2 is FQNEAQ (reference sequence). Trimming took 3 bases from V and 1 from J, leaving 1 base between them.

This chain uses TRBV7-9 with TRBJ2-1, with D hard to call. The sample taken for sequencing was PBMCs. The origin of this receptor is a woman between 35 and 50 years old in good health. Some clones in this sample may be carry-over from other donors' samples. CDR3 nucleotides: TGTGCCAGCAGCTTGTCCTACAATGAGCAGTTCTTC. Amino acid sequence: CASSLSYNEQFF. Complete variable domain (other parts from reference TRBV7-9 and TRBJ2-1): DTGVSQNPRHKITKRGQNVTFRCDPISEHNRLYWYRQTLGQGPEFLTYFQNEAQLEKSRLLSDRFSAERPKGSFSTLEIQRTEQGDSAMYLCASSLSYNEQFFGPGTRLTVL.